These 24 T cell receptor beta chains were all obtained from the same sample, sequenced in a study of shared clonotypes between healthy human individuals. The table came from immunoSEQ multiplex PCR; TCRdb's copy has only in-frame clones and leaves some out. The sample holds about 470,000 clones, 75% to 85% seen once. Sequenced: PBMCs. These receptors originate from a woman in her thirties or forties in good health. Some clones in this sample may be carry-over from other donors' samples.

The rearrangement links TRBV5-1 to TRBJ2-1; the match to TRBD2 covers 14 bases. The trim removed 4 bases at V and 6 bases at J, leaving 3 bases unmatched. Germline V gene sequence: CDR1 SGHRS, CDR2 YFSETQ. The CDR3 loop spans 15 amino acids. Here the CDR3 DNA reads TGCGCCAGCAGCGAGACTAGCGGGAGGGGCAATGAGCAGTTCTTC. The encoded protein is CASSETSGRGNEQFF.

In this sample, this clone turned up a few times. Other DNA sequences in the sample encode the same CDR3. The chain joins TRBV2 to TRBJ1-4; D perhaps matches TRBD1 (5 bases). The germline CDR1 and CDR2 sequences are SNHLY and FYNNEI. The CDR3 length is 16 residues. V was shortened by 6 bases and J by 6 bases, with 20 bases between the two germline ends. The CDR3 is CASSGAGGEEYEKLFF. The CDR3, as DNA: TGTGCCAGCAGCGGGGCTGGGGGGGAGGAGTATGAAAAACTGTTTTTT. The full variable domain, in which reference TRBV2 and TRBJ1-4 provide the parts outside the CDR3, is EPEVTQTPSHQVTQMGQEVILRCVPISNHLYFYWYRQILGQKVEFLVSFYNNEISEKSEIFDDQFSVERPDGSNFTLKIRSTKLEDSAMYFCASSGAGGEEYEKLFFGSGTQLSVL.

CDR3: CASSGAQGKATSYEQYF. The CDR3 DNA follows: TGTGCCAGCAGCGGTGCCCAGGGCAAAGCTACCTCCTACGAGCAGTACTTC. V gene TRBV7-9 combines with J gene TRBJ2-7, with D possibly TRBD1 on 5 matching bases. The CDR3 is made up of 17 amino acids. Trimming removed 5 bases at V and 0 bases at J, with 20 bases between. Germline-derived CDR1 and CDR2 are SEHNR and FQNEAQ (reference sequence). The complete variable domain, with remaining parts taken from reference TRBV7-9 and TRBJ2-7, reads DTGVSQNPRHKITKRGQNVTFRCDPISEHNRLYWYRQTLGQGPEFLTYFQNEAQLEKSRLLSDRFSAERPKGSFSTLEIQRTEQGDSAMYLCASSGAQGKATSYEQYFGPGTRLTVT.

This clone was recorded once. V is TRBV7-6 and J is TRBJ2-1; 7 positions match TRBD2. V lost 5 bases and J lost 0; bases outside the gene matches: 13. From germline, CDR1 is SGHVS and CDR2 FNYEAQ. This CDR3 has 18 amino acids. The CDR3 region is CASSPFPAGVGSYNEQFF. The CDR3 region has the DNA TGTGCCAGCAGCCCATTCCCCGCGGGAGTAGGCTCCTACAATGAGCAGTTCTTC.

The chain couples TRBV20-1 to TRBJ2-2; D is uncertain. Germline V gives CDR1 DFQATT, CDR2 SNEGSKA (reference sequence). The CDR3 has 11 amino acids. V shed 2 bases and J shed 8 bases, with 6 bases lying between them. The CDR3 loop reads CSARREGELFF. DNA of the CDR3: TGCAGTGCTAGACGAGAGGGGGAGCTGTTTTTT.

The chain couples TRBV6-1 to TRBJ2-5; D gene ambiguous. Trimming left V 2 bases short and J 2 bases short, with 0 bases between. This CDR3 has 11 residues. Germline V gene sequence: CDR1 MNHNS, CDR2 SASEGT. As DNA, the CDR3 is TGTGCCAGCAGTGAACAAGAGACCCAGTACTTC. Residues: CASSEQETQYF.

The gene calls are TRBV5-4 and TRBJ2-1, with D hard to call. The V end was cut by 4 bases, the J end by 6 bases, with 11 bases between. Germline CDR1 is SGHNT and CDR2 is YYREEE (reference sequence). The CDR3 sequence is 13 residues long. CDR3 DNA: TGTGCCAGCAGCCTGGTTCCGGGCAATGAGCAGTTCTTC. This gives the protein CASSLVPGNEQFF.

This chain joins TRBV7-3 and TRBJ2-7, with TRBD2 matching over 8 bases. After removal of 5 bases from V and 6 bases from J, the junction contained 6 bases not matched to a gene. This CDR3 has 13 residues. CDR1 and CDR2 from the germline V gene are SGHTA and FQGTGA. The CDR3 DNA sequence: TGTGCCAGCAGCATGGGACTAGAAGGCGAGCAGTACTTC. This translates into CASSMGLEGEQYF.

The chain joins TRBV19 to TRBJ2-2; D unresolved. Trimming took off 8 bases at V and 2 bases at J, with 12 bases between the two ends. The CDR3 is 14 amino acids. The germline V gene has CDR1 LNHDA and CDR2 SQIVND (reference sequence). The CDR3 DNA sequence: TGTGCCAGTGGGTATGACACTAACACCGGGGAGCTGTTTTTT. Protein sequence: CASGYDTNTGELFF.

Only one count was recorded for this clone. The chain is built from TRBV29-1 and TRBJ2-7, with D unresolved. The CDR3 covers 12 residues. Trimming removed 4 bases at V and 2 bases at J, with 9 bases between. Germline V gives CDR1 SQVTM, CDR2 ANQGSEA. CDR3 sequence reads: CSVGENPYEQYF. The CDR3 DNA is TGCAGCGTTGGAGAGAATCCCTACGAGCAGTACTTC.

The chain is built from TRBV7-2 and TRBJ1-1; D unclear. The CDR3 length is 13 residues. The V gene's germline CDR1 is SGHTA and CDR2 FQGNSA. Trimming removed 1 base from V and 3 bases from J, with 6 bases in between. CDR3 in amino acids: CASSLGGDTEAFF. The DNA of the CDR3 is TGTGCCAGCAGCTTAGGTGGGGACACTGAAGCTTTCTTT.

Details on this clone: Other nucleotide sequences from this sample produce the same CDR3. The chain links TRBV10-3 to TRBJ2-2; 7 nucleotides line up with TRBD1. The CDR3 consists of 14 residues. Germline loops: CDR1 ENHRY, CDR2 SYGVKD. V lost 5 bases and J lost 3; bases outside the gene matches: 3. The DNA of the CDR3 is TGTGCCATCAGTAGGACAGGCGACACCGGGGAGCTGTTTTTT. This sequence encodes CAISRTGDTGELFF.

The chain carries TRBV18 and TRBJ1-5; D gene ambiguous. The CDR3 extends over 14 amino acids. The germline gives CDR1 KGHSH, CDR2 LQKENI. Trimming shortened V by 5 bases and J by 4 bases, and 12 bases separated the two germline ends. Here the CDR3 DNA reads TGTGCCAGCTCAAGTCTTGACAAGAATCAGCCCCAGCATTTT. This codes for CASSSLDKNQPQHF.

In this sample, this clone turned up once. This rearrangement joins TRBV12-5 to TRBJ2-7; D gene ambiguous. The CDR3 contains 12 residues. V was clipped by 9 bases and J by 4 bases, with 13 bases between them. Germline V gene sequence: CDR1 LGHNT, CDR2 FRNRAP. CDR3 residues: CASGGIGYEQYF. CDR3 coding DNA: TGTGCTAGCGGTGGCATAGGATACGAGCAGTACTTC. The variable domain in full, completed from reference TRBV12-5 and TRBJ2-7, reads DARVTQTPRHKVTEMGQEVTMRCQPILGHNTVFWYRQTMMQGLELLAYFRNRAPLDDSGMPKDRFSAEMPDATLATLKIQPSEPRDSAVYFCASGGIGYEQYFGPGTRLTVT.

The chain employs TRBV14 and TRBJ2-3; 7 bases fit TRBD2. The CDR3 sequence is 16 residues long. The V and J ends lost 6 bases and 1 base, in that order; junction bases with no gene match: 10. Germline lookup yields CDR1 SGHDN and CDR2 FVKESK. CDR3 protein: CASSRHTSARTDTQYF. The CDR3 coding sequence is TGTGCCAGCAGTCGACATACTAGCGCTCGCACAGATACGCAGTATTTT. Combining the CDR3 with reference TRBV14 and TRBJ2-3 gives the whole variable domain EAGVTQFPSHSVIEKGQTVTLRCDPISGHDNLYWYRRVMGKEIKFLLHFVKESKQDESGMPNNRFLAERTGGTYSTLKVQPAELEDSGVYFCASSRHTSARTDTQYFGPGTRLTVL.

This rearrangement joins TRBV28 to TRBJ2-1; no reliable D call. Trimming left V 6 bases short and J 8 bases short, with 23 bases between. The length of the CDR3 is 16 residues. Germline loops: CDR1 MDHEN, CDR2 SYDVKM. The CDR3 protein is CASSPMLFRLSDEQFF. CDR3 coding DNA: TGTGCCAGCAGCCCAATGCTATTTCGCCTCTCGGATGAGCAGTTCTTC.

The chain links TRBV15 to TRBJ1-2, with D maybe TRBD1 (6 bases). Germline CDR1 and CDR2: LNHNV and YYDKDF (reference sequence). V lost 3 bases to trimming and J lost 3 bases, with 17 bases between them. The CDR3 is 16 amino acids. The CDR3 bases are TGTGCCACCAGCAGGCTTGCGGGGGGCGCGGACTATGGCTACACCTTC. This gives the protein CATSRLAGGADYGYTF.

This clone was seen just once. The chain is built from TRBV5-1 and TRBJ2-5, with a possible D match to TRBD2 (5 bases). Germline V gene data show CDR1 as SGHRS and CDR2 as YFSETQ. The CDR3 has 15 residues. The V gene lost 5 bases and the J gene lost 4 bases, with 18 bases spanning the gap. The CDR3 nucleotides read TGCGCCAGCAGTCAAGCGGAGACGGGGTTAGAGACCCAGTACTTC. This gives the protein CASSQAETGLETQYF.

This clone is a singleton in its sample. The chain recombines TRBV27 with TRBJ2-2; TRBD1 aligns across 9 bases. V gave up 6 bases and J gave up 0 bases; unmatched junction bases: 5. Germline lookup yields CDR1 MNHEY and CDR2 SMNVEV (reference sequence). CDR3 length: 16 residues. The CDR3 DNA follows: TGTGCCAGCAGACACCGACAGGGGGCGAACACCGGGGAGCTGTTTTTT. It yields the protein CASRHRQGANTGELFF.

The CDR3 loop is CASSSYLTGGNTEAFF. For the CDR3, the DNA is TGTGCCAGCAGCTCTTACCTAACAGGGGGGAACACTGAAGCTTTCTTT. This chain connects TRBV7-2 to TRBJ1-1, with 8 bases identical to TRBD1. The CDR3 is 16 amino acids. Looked up from germline, CDR1 is SGHTA and CDR2 is FQGNSA. The V gene end was trimmed by 4 bases and the J gene end by 1 base; junction bases not matched to a gene: 8.

V usage is TRBV5-1 and J usage is TRBJ1-3; D uncertain. The germline V and J ends were trimmed by 0 bases and 0 bases, with 13 bases remaining between them. Germline V gene sequence: CDR1 SGHRS, CDR2 YFSETQ. The CDR3 spans 17 residues. The CDR3 DNA sequence: TGCGCCAGCAGCTTGGTGCAGGCATCTCTCTCTGGAAACACCATATATTTT. Its protein is CASSLVQASLSGNTIYF. Full variable domain (remainder filled in from reference TRBV5-1 and TRBJ1-3): KAGVTQTPRYLIKTRGQQVTLSCSPISGHRSVSWYQQTPGQGLQFLFEYFSETQRNKGNFPGRFSGRQFSNSRSEMNVSTLELGDSALYLCASSLVQASLSGNTIYFGEGSWLTVV.

V is TRBV5-5 and J is TRBJ1-3; D may be TRBD1 (6 bases). This CDR3 region has 16 residues. Trimming pared 3 bases from V and 0 bases from J, leaving 13 bases between. Germline CDR1 is SGHKS and CDR2 is YYEKEE (reference sequence). CDR3 bases: TGTGCCAGCAGCTCACCGGACAGTTTCTCTGGAAACACCATATATTTT. It yields the protein CASSSPDSFSGNTIYF. The full variable domain, in which reference TRBV5-5 and TRBJ1-3 provide the parts outside the CDR3, is DAGVTQSPTHLIKTRGQQVTLRCSPISGHKSVSWYQQVLGQGPQFIFQYYEKEERGRGNFPDRFSARQFPNYSSELNVNALLLGDSALYLCASSSPDSFSGNTIYFGEGSWLTVV.

The genes are TRBV7-7 and TRBJ2-1; D gene ambiguous. V shed 5 bases and J shed 7 bases, with 12 bases lying between them. In germline, CDR1 is SSHAT, CDR2 FNYEAQ (reference sequence). The CDR3 has 13 residues. The CDR3 spells CASSQAPGNEQFF. CDR3 coding DNA: TGTGCCAGCAGCCAGGCCCCCGGGAATGAGCAGTTCTTC.

V gene TRBV7-8 combines with J gene TRBJ1-1; unclear D gene. Germline loops: CDR1 SGHVS, CDR2 FQNEAQ. Deletions cut 4 bases from V and 1 base from J, with 10 bases between. CDR3 length: 14 residues. The CDR3 loop reads CASSWRSGNTEAFF. In DNA, the CDR3 is TGTGCCAGCAGCTGGAGGAGTGGGAACACTGAAGCTTTCTTT.